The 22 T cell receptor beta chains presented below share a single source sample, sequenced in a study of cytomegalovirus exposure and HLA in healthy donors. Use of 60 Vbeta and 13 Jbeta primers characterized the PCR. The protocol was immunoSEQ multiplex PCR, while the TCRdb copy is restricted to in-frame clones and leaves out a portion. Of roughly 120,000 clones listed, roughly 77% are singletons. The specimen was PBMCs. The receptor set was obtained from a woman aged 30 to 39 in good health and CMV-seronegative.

CDR3 residues: CASSGDRATNEKLFF. CDR3 bases: TGTGCCAGCTCAGGGGACAGGGCAACTAATGAAAAACTGTTTTTT. This chain links TRBV18 with TRBJ1-4; 9 bases agree with TRBD1. CDR3 length: 15 amino acids. With 5 bases clipped from V and 0 bases from J, the junction kept 1 base outside the gene matches. Germline V gene data show CDR1 as KGHSH and CDR2 as LQKENI. Full variable domain (rest looked up from reference TRBV18 and TRBJ1-4): NAGVMQNPRHLVRRRGQEARLRCSPMKGHSHVYWYRQLPEEGLKFMVYLQKENIIDESGMPKERFSAEFPKEGPSILRIQQVVRGDSAAYFCASSGDRATNEKLFFGSGTQLSVL.

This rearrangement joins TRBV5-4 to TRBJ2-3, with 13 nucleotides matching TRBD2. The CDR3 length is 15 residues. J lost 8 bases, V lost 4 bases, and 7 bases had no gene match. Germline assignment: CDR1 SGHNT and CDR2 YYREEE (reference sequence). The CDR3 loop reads CASSVGLAGASTQYF. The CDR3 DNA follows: TGTGCCAGCAGCGTTGGACTAGCGGGAGCCTCTACGCAGTATTTT.

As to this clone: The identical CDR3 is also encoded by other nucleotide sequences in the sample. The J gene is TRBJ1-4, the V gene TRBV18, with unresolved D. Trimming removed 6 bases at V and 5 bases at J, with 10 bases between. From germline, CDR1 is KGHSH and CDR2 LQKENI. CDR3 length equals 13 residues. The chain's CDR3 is CASSPGLNEKLFF. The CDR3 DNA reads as TGTGCCAGCTCCCCCGGGTTGAATGAAAAACTGTTTTTT.

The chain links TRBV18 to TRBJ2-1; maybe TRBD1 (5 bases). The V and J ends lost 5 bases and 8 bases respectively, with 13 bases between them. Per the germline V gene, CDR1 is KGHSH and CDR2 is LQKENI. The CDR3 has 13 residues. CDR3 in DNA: TGTGCCAGCTCATCAGACAGAGTCCATGAGCAGTTCTTC. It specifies CASSSDRVHEQFF.

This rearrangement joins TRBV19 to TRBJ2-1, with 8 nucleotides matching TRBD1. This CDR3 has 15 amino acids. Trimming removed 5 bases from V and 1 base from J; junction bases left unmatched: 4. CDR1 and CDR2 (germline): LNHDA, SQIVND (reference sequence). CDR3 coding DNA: TGTGCCAGTAGTGTGACAGGGGAGTCCTACAATGAGCAGTTCTTC. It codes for CASSVTGESYNEQFF.

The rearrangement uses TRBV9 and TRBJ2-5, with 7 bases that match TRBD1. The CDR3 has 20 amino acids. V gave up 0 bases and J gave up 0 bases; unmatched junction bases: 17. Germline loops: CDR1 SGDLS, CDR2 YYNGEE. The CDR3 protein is CASSVGFITLRGQHQETQYF. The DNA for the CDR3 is TGTGCCAGCAGCGTAGGGTTCATAACTTTAAGGGGACAGCACCAAGAGACCCAGTACTTC.

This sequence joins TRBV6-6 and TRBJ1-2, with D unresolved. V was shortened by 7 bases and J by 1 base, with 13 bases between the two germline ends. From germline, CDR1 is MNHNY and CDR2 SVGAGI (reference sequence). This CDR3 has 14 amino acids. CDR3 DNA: TGTGCCAGCATCAAAGATCTGAGTAACTATGGCTACACCTTC. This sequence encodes CASIKDLSNYGYTF.

Here the CDR3 reads CASSLAGSFSSYEQYF. The CDR3 DNA follows: TGCGCCAGCAGCTTGGCTGGCAGTTTTAGCTCCTACGAGCAGTACTTC. V usage is TRBV5-1 and J usage is TRBJ2-5; D unclear. Near its end, the DNA agrees better with TRBJ2-7, so the J call may be wrong. Germline values: CDR1 SGHRS, CDR2 YFSETQ. The CDR3 consists of 16 residues.

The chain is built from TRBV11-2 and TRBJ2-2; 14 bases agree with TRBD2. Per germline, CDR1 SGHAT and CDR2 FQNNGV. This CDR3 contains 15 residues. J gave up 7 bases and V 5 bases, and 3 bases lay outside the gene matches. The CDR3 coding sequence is TGTGCCAGCAGCCGGACTAGCGGGAGGTACGGGGAGCTGTTTTTT. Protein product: CASSRTSGRYGELFF.

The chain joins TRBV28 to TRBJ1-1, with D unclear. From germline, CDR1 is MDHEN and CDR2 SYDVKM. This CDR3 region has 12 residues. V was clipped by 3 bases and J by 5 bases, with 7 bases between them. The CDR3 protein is CASSLRLTEAFF. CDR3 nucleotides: TGTGCCAGCAGTTTGCGGTTGACTGAAGCTTTCTTT.

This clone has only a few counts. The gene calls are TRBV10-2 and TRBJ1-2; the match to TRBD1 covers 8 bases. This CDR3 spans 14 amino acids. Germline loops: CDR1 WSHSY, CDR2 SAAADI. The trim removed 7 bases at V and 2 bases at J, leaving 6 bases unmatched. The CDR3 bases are TGCGCCAGCAAAGGACAGGGCCTAAACTATGGCTACACCTTC. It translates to CASKGQGLNYGYTF.

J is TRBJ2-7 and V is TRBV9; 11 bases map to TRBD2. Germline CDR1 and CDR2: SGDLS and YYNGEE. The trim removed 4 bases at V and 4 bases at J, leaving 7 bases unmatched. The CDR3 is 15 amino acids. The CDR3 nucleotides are TGTGCCAGCAGCCTTACTAGCGGGAGCAGTTACGAGCAGTACTTC. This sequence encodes CASSLTSGSSYEQYF.

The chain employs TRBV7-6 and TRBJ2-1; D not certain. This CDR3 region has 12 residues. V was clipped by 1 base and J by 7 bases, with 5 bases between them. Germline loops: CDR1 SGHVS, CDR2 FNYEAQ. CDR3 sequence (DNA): TGTGCCAGCAGCTTAGGGCGGAATGAGCAGTTCTTC. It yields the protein CASSLGRNEQFF.

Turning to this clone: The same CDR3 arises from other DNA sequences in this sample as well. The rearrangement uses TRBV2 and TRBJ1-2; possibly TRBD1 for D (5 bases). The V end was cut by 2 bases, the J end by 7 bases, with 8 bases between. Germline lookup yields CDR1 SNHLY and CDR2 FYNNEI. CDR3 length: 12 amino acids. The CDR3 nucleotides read TGTGCCAGCAGTGAACAGGGAAGTGGCTACACCTTC. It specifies CASSEQGSGYTF.

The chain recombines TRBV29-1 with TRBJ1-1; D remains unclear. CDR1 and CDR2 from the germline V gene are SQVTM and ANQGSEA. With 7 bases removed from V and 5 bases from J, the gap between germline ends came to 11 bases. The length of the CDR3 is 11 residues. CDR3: CSGESVTEAFF. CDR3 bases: TGCAGCGGGGAGTCCGTAACTGAAGCTTTCTTT.

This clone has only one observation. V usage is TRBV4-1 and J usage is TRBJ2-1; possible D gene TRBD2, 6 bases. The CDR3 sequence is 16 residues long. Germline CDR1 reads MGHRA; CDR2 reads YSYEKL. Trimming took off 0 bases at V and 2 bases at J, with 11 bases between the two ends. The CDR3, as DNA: TGCGCCAGCAGCCAAGAGACGGGAGTCCCCTACAATGAGCAGTTCTTC. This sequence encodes CASSQETGVPYNEQFF.

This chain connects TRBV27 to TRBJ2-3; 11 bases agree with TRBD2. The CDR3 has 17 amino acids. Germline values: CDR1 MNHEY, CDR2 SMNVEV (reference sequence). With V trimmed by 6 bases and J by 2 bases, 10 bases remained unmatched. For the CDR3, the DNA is TGTGCCAGCAGACCTAAGGGGACTAGCGGATCCACAGATACGCAGTATTTT. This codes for CASRPKGTSGSTDTQYF.

DNA for the CDR3: TGTGCCAGCAGCTTGGGACTAGTCGTTGGCGAGCAGTACTTC. Protein: CASSLGLVVGEQYF. The V gene is TRBV5-6, the J gene TRBJ2-7; perhaps TRBD2 as D (6 bases). Germline V gene sequence: CDR1 SGHDT, CDR2 YYEEEE. The CDR3 consists of 14 residues. V was trimmed by 0 bases and J by 6 bases, leaving 13 bases between them. Looking up the rest from reference TRBV5-6 and TRBJ2-7 gives the full variable domain: DAGVTQSPTHLIKTRGQQVTLRCSPKSGHDTVSWYQQALGQGPQFIFQYYEEEERQRGNFPDRFSGHQFPNYSSELNVNALLLGDSALYLCASSLGLVVGEQYFGPGTRLTVT.

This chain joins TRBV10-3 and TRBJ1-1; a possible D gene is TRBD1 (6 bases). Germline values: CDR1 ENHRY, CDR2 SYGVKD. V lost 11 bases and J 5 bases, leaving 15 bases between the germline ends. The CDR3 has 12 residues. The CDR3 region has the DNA TGTGCCGCACAGGGTGTGGTGACTGAAGCTTTCTTT. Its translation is CAAQGVVTEAFF.

The CDR3 bases are TGTGCCAGCAGCCCCGCCGGGAACACTGAAGCTTTCTTT. It translates to CASSPAGNTEAFF. The chain combines TRBV6-4 with TRBJ1-1; D uncertain. V lost 6 bases to trimming and J lost 1 base, with 9 bases between them. Germline values: CDR1 MRHNA, CDR2 SNTAGT. The CDR3 runs to 13 residues.

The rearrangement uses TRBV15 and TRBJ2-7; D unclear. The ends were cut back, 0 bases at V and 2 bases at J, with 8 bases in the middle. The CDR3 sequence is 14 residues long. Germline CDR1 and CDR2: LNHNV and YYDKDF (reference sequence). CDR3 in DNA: TGTGCCACCAGCAGAGATATGAGTACCTACGAGCAGTACTTC. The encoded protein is CATSRDMSTYEQYF.

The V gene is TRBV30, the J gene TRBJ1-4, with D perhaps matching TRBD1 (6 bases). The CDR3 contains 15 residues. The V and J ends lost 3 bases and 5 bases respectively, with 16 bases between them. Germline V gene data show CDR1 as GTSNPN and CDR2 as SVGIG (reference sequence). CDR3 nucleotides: TGTGCCTGGAGCCTCGGACAGCAACGCAATGAAAAACTGTTTTTT. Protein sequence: CAWSLGQQRNEKLFF.